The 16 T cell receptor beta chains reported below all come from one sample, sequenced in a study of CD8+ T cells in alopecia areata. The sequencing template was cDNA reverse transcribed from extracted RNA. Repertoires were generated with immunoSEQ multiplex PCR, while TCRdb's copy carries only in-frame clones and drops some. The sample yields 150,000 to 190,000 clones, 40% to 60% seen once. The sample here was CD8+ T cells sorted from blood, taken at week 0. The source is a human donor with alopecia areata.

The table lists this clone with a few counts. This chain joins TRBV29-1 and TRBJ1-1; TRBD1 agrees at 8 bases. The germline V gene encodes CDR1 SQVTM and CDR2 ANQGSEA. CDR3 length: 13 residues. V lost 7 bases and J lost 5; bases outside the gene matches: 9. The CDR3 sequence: CSAEQGVGTEAFF. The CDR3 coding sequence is TGCAGCGCAGAACAGGGGGTAGGGACTGAAGCTTTCTTT.

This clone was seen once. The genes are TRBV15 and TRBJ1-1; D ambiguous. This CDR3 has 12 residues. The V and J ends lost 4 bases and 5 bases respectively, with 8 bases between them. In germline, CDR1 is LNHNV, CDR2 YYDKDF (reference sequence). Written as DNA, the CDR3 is TGTGCCACCAGCAATCAAGGGACTGAAGCTTTCTTT. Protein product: CATSNQGTEAFF.

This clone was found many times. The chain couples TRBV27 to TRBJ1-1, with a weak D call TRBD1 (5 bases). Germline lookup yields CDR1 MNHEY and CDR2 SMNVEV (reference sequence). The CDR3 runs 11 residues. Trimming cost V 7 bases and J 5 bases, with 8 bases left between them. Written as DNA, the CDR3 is TGTGCCAGCATTGGGGGGACTGAAGCTTTCTTT. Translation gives CASIGGTEAFF.

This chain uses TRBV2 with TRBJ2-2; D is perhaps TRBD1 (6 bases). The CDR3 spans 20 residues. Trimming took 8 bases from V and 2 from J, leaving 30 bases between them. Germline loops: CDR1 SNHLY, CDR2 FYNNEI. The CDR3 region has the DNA TGTGCCAGCGGGCCCGGGTACTTGACAGGAGTCAGCTCCAACACCGGGGAGCTGTTTTTT. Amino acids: CASGPGYLTGVSSNTGELFF.

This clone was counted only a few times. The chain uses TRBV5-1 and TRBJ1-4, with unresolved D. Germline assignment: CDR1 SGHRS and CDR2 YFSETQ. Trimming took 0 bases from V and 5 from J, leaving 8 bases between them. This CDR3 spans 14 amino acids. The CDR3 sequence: CASSLEEPNEKLFF. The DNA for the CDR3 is TGCGCCAGCAGCTTGGAAGAGCCGAATGAAAAACTGTTTTTT.

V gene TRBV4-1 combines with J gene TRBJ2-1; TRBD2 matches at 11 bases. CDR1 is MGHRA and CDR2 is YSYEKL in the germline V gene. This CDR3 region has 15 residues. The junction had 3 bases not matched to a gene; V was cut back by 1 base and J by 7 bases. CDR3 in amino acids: CASSQVAGGTNEQFF. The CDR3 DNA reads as TGCGCCAGCAGCCAAGTAGCGGGGGGGACTAATGAGCAGTTCTTC.

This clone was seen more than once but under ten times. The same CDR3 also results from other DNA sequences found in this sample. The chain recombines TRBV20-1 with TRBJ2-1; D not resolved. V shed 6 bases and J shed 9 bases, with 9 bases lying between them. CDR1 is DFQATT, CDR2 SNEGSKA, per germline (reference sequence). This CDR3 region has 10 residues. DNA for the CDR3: TGCAGTGCCGTAACTGGTGAGCAGTTCTTC. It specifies CSAVTGEQFF.

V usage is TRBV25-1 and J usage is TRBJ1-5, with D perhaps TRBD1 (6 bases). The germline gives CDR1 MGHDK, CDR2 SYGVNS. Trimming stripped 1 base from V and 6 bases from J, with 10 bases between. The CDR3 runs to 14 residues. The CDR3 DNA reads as TGTGCCAGCAGTGAATTGGGGGGCGGTCAGCCCCAGCATTTT. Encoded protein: CASSELGGGQPQHF.

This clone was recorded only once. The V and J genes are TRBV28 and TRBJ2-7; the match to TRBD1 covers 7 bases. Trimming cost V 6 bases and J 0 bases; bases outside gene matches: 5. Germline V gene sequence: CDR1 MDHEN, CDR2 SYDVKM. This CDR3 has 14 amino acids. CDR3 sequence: CASSPTGISYEQYF. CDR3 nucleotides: TGTGCCAGCAGCCCGACAGGGATCTCCTACGAGCAGTACTTC.

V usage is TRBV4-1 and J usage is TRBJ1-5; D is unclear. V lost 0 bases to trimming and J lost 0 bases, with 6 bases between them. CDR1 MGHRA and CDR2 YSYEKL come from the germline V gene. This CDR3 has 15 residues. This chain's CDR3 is CASSQDGNSNQPQHF. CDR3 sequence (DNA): TGCGCCAGCAGCCAAGACGGGAATAGCAATCAGCCCCAGCATTTT.

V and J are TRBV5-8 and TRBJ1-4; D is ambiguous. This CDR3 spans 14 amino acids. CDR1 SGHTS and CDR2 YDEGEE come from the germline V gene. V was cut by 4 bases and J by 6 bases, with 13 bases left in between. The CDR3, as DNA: TGTGCCAGCAGCCTCCCCGGGAGAGATGAAAAACTGTTTTTT. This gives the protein CASSLPGRDEKLFF.

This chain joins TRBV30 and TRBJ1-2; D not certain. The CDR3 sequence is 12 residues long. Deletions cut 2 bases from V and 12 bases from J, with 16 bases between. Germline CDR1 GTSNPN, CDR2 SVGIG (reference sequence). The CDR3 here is CAWSNPTFGDTF. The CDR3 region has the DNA TGTGCCTGGAGTAATCCGACATTCGGCGACACCTTC.

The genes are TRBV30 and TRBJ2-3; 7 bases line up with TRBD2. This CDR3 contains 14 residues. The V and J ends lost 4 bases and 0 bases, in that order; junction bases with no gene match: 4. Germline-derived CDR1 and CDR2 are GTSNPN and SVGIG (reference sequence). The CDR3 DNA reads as TGTGCCTGGACAGCGGGGACTAGCACAGATACGCAGTATTTT. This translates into CAWTAGTSTDTQYF.

CDR3 in amino acids: CASSPSRYNEQFF. In DNA, the CDR3 is TGTGCCAGCAGCCCGAGTAGATACAATGAGCAGTTCTTC. This chain joins TRBV27 and TRBJ2-1; D unclear. Trimming took 6 bases from V and 4 from J, leaving 10 bases between them. From germline, CDR1 is MNHEY and CDR2 SMNVEV (reference sequence). This CDR3 is 13 amino acids long.

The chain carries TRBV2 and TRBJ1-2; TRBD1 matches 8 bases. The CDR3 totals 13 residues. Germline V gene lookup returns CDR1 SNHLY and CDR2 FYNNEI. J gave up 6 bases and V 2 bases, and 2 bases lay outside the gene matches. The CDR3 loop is CASSERQGHGYTF. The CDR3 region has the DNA TGTGCCAGCAGTGAACGACAGGGGCATGGCTACACCTTC.

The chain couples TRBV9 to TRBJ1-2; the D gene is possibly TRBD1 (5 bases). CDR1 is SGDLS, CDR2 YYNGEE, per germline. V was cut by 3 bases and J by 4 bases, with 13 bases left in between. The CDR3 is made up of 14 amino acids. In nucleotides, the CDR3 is TGTGCCAGCAGCGCCCAACGGGACCTCTATGGCTACACCTTC. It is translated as CASSAQRDLYGYTF.